This TCR beta chain is from a study of shared clonotypes between healthy human individuals. As to this clone: Its cognate antigen is unknown.

Measured with immunoSEQ multiplex PCR; TCRdb has only the in-frame clones, and not every one. The table has approximately 1.5 million clones, approximately 98.5% seen once. Germline CDR1 reads MGHRA; CDR2 reads YSYEKL. This CDR3 is built from 15 residues. Deletions cut 1 base from V and 0 bases from J, with 8 bases between. General study findings and limits: Apart from blood, nothing was sampled; tissue repertoires likely differ.

The chain employs TRBV4-1 and TRBJ2-3; D remains ambiguous. This TCR derives from a man younger than 45 in good health. The material sequenced was naive CD4+ T cells sorted from blood. Subset here: CD45RA+ positively selected. The CDR3 sequence is CASSQAVPSTDTQYF. In DNA form, the CDR3 reads TGCGCCAGCAGCCAAGCCGTCCCGAGCACAGATACGCAGTATTTT.